One and the same sample provided the 18 T cell receptor beta chains below, sequenced in a study of cytomegalovirus exposure and HLA in healthy donors. The PCR ran on 60 Vbeta and 13 Jbeta primers. Produced via immunoSEQ multiplex PCR; TCRdb's table is partial and in-frame only. This table holds about 130,000 clones, 75% to 85% found once. Material: PBMCs. The receptors originated from a man in his fifties in good health and CMV-seronegative.

V usage is TRBV4-2 and J usage is TRBJ2-3; perhaps TRBD2 as D (6 bases). Germline CDR1 LGHNA, CDR2 YNFKEQ. The CDR3 runs to 15 residues. Between the trimmed V and J ends, which lost 1 base and 1 base, there was a span of 9 bases. This chain's CDR3 is CASSQAGDRTDTQYF. CDR3 DNA: TGTGCCAGCAGCCAAGCGGGGGACCGCACAGATACGCAGTATTTT.

J is TRBJ2-1 and V is TRBV30; 10 nucleotides line up with TRBD1. The CDR3 is made up of 15 amino acids. V was pared by 5 bases and J by 0 bases, with 4 bases of the junction left unmatched. CDR1 is GTSNPN, CDR2 SVGIG, per germline (reference sequence). The CDR3 nucleotides read TGTGCCTGGCTCGGGGACAGGGGCTCCTACAATGAGCAGTTCTTC. It specifies CAWLGDRGSYNEQFF.

The chain carries TRBV5-6 and TRBJ2-4; perhaps TRBD2 as D (6 bases). The V gene lost 3 bases and the J gene lost 5 bases, with 9 bases spanning the gap. The CDR3 contains 13 residues. Germline CDR1 and CDR2: SGHDT and YYEEEE. The CDR3 nucleotides read TGTGCCAGCAGCTGGACTACCCAAAACATTCAGTACTTC. Translating gives CASSWTTQNIQYF.

The chain couples TRBV5-1 to TRBJ2-7, with D perhaps matching TRBD1 (6 bases). Germline values: CDR1 SGHRS, CDR2 YFSETQ. The CDR3 sequence is 13 residues long. Deletions cut 3 bases from V and 3 bases from J, with 10 bases between. The CDR3 nucleotides are TGCGCCAGCAGCTCGACGGACAGCTACGAGCAGTACTTC. Encoded protein: CASSSTDSYEQYF.

The V and J genes are TRBV30 and TRBJ2-2; D not resolved. Germline CDR1 GTSNPN, CDR2 SVGIG (reference sequence). The CDR3 extends over 12 amino acids. V was cut by 2 bases and J by 6 bases, with 7 bases left in between. The CDR3 DNA sequence: TGTGCCTGGAGTCGTACATCCGGGGAGCTGTTTTTT. Its translation is CAWSRTSGELFF.

The genes are TRBV27 and TRBJ2-5; TRBD2 agrees at 9 bases. TRBJ2-7 explains the end of the DNA better; the J call may be wrong. Germline CDR1 reads MNHEY; CDR2 reads SMNVEV (reference sequence). The CDR3 sequence is 13 residues long. The CDR3 DNA follows: TGTGCCAGCAGCCCGACTAGCGGATACGAGCAGTACTTC. Translation gives CASSPTSGYEQYF.

The V gene is TRBV7-9, the J gene TRBJ1-2; 9 positions match TRBD1. This CDR3 contains 17 residues. Per germline, CDR1 SEHNR and CDR2 FQNEAQ (reference sequence). V shed 5 bases and J 4 bases; nucleotides not matched to a gene: 14. CDR3 sequence reads: CASSPVPGQGRGYGYTF. For the CDR3, the DNA is TGTGCCAGCAGCCCTGTCCCGGGACAGGGCCGAGGCTATGGCTACACCTTC.

This clone was picked up a small number of times. The rearrangement links TRBV5-8 to TRBJ2-5; 8 positions match TRBD1. Germline CDR1 is SGHTS and CDR2 is YDEGEE. V gave up 0 bases and J gave up 2 bases; unmatched junction bases: 3. This CDR3 is 15 amino acids long. The CDR3 DNA sequence: TGTGCCAGCAGCTTGGCCAGGGGGCTACAAGAGACCCAGTACTTC. Amino acid sequence: CASSLARGLQETQYF.

CDR3 amino acids: CATTPGGTSGTSSYNEQFF. CDR3 coding DNA: TGTGCCACCACACCAGGAGGGACTAGCGGTACTAGCTCCTACAATGAGCAGTTCTTC. V and J are TRBV19 and TRBJ2-1, with 11 bases matching TRBD2. This CDR3 region has 19 residues. Trimming took 10 bases from V and 0 from J; bases not matched to a gene: 17. Germline CDR1 reads LNHDA; CDR2 reads SQIVND (reference sequence).

The chain has TRBV27 and TRBJ2-2, with D maybe TRBD1 (6 bases). The V end lost 5 bases, the J end lost 2 bases, and 18 bases lay between the germline ends. The CDR3 loop spans 17 amino acids. Per germline, CDR1 MNHEY and CDR2 SMNVEV (reference sequence). The DNA of the CDR3 is TGTGCCAGCAGTCTTCAGGCAGGGGTGCTAAACACCGGGGAGCTGTTTTTT. Translated: CASSLQAGVLNTGELFF.

The CDR3 region is CASSVGRGFYEQYF. As DNA, the CDR3 is TGTGCCAGCAGCGTTGGAAGGGGGTTTTACGAGCAGTACTTC. The gene calls are TRBV5-4 and TRBJ2-7, with TRBD1 as a possible D gene (6 bases). In germline, CDR1 is SGHNT, CDR2 YYREEE (reference sequence). Trimming took off 4 bases at V and 4 bases at J, with 15 bases between the two ends. The CDR3 is made up of 14 amino acids.

This sequence joins TRBV9 and TRBJ1-1, with 7 bases lining up with TRBD1. The CDR3 length is 17 residues. The V gene's germline CDR1 is SGDLS and CDR2 YYNGEE. V lost 4 bases and J lost 0; bases outside the gene matches: 12. This CDR3 is CASSNRQGTPLNTEAFF. DNA for the CDR3: TGTGCCAGCAGCAACCGACAGGGCACCCCCCTGAACACTGAAGCTTTCTTT.

CDR3: CASSQPRTGMNTEAFF. In nucleotides, the CDR3 is TGTGCCAGCAGTCAACCTAGGACAGGGATGAACACTGAAGCTTTCTTT. The chain employs TRBV2 and TRBJ1-1; TRBD1 matches at 8 bases. The CDR3 consists of 16 residues. Trimming at V came to 5 bases and at J to 0 bases, leaving 8 bases not matched to a gene. Germline lookup yields CDR1 SNHLY and CDR2 FYNNEI.

This clone has just a few counts. For the CDR3, the DNA is TGTGCCAGCAGCTCACCCTACCGGGACAGGGATCCTGAAGCTTTCTTT. Translated: CASSSPYRDRDPEAFF. The chain recombines TRBV5-6 with TRBJ1-1, with 9 positions matching TRBD1. Trimming took 3 bases from V and 6 from J; bases not matched to a gene: 12. The CDR3 totals 16 residues. Germline V gene lookup returns CDR1 SGHDT and CDR2 YYEEEE.

The rearrangement links TRBV4-1 to TRBJ2-1; 10 nucleotides agree with TRBD2. The germline CDR1 and CDR2 sequences are MGHRA and YSYEKL. V lost 3 bases and J lost 7; bases outside the gene matches: 9. The CDR3 covers 16 residues. DNA of the CDR3: TGCGCCAGCAGCCAGCCAGCGGGGGGGCCCTTTAATGAGCAGTTCTTC. Amino acids: CASSQPAGGPFNEQFF.

The rearrangement links TRBV10-3 to TRBJ2-1; D perhaps matches TRBD1 (6 bases). Germline CDR1 ENHRY, CDR2 SYGVKD. Trimming shortened V by 6 bases and J by 0 bases, and 12 bases separated the two germline ends. This CDR3 is 15 amino acids long. Written as DNA, the CDR3 is TGTGCCATCAGCGTAACAGGGAGCTCCTACAATGAGCAGTTCTTC. As protein: CAISVTGSSYNEQFF.

The rearrangement links TRBV5-8 to TRBJ2-1; perhaps TRBD1 as D (5 bases). This CDR3 comprises 12 residues. V was cut by 2 bases and J by 7 bases, with 7 bases left in between. Germline values: CDR1 SGHTS, CDR2 YDEGEE. CDR3 residues: CASSLQANEQFF. In DNA form, the CDR3 reads TGTGCCAGCAGCTTACAGGCGAATGAGCAGTTCTTC.

This clone was recorded a few times. The chain carries TRBV19 and TRBJ2-1; possibly TRBD2 for D (5 bases). This CDR3 has 17 amino acids. Trimming pared 4 bases from V and 5 bases from J, leaving 21 bases between. Germline V lookup: CDR1 LNHDA, CDR2 SQIVND (reference sequence). This chain's CDR3 is CASSTLGRRAGHNEQFF. The CDR3 DNA sequence: TGTGCCAGTAGTACGCTGGGAAGGCGGGCCGGTCACAATGAGCAGTTCTTC.